Included here is one T cell receptor beta chain sequence, with context. It lacks a known antigen. The input lacks base qualities; no much larger clone sits a single base away. The CDR3 spans 16 residues, from the cysteine through the phenylalanine. CDR3 DNA only is kept here, 48 bases in frame from base 1. The germline V gene (reference sequence) gives CDR1 as SGHNT and CDR2 as YYREEE. V drops 2 bases and J drops 4 bases, leaving 17 bases in between. This sample was taken from a study of siplizumab effects on memory and regulatory T cells (dated by TCRdb to the late 2010s). For the wider study: The study examined how the anti-CD2 antibody siplizumab affects alloreactive T-cell subsets in allogeneic mixed lymphocyte reactions built from human PBMCs.

Libraries were prepared through the immunoSEQ multiplex PCR assay. Some 9.9 x 10^4 TCR templates per sample were assayed by the deep sequencing platform. Genomic DNA extracted from sorted T cells was the material used for TCRbeta CDR3 sequencing. In the original analysis: The R programming language was used for clonal analysis of TCRbeta CDR3 data. Unstimulated samples were compared with post-reaction CFSE-low samples to define alloreactive CD4+ and CD8+ clones. Regulatory or non-regulatory origin was assigned to alloreactive CD4+ clones by matching of sequences to sorted unstimulated Treg and non-Treg repertoires. In TCRdb, the immuneACCESS table is reduced to in-frame sequences with V and J assigned. These tables do not hold every clone; where another copy was compared, an unresolved V gene accounts for under half, and the others remain unexplained. The V and J calls and the clone size are those of that table, but D and trimming were determined from the DNA. For this sample there are 85,000 to 130,000 clones; 90% to 95% appear just once. The ten largest make up around 0.73% of the sample.

Overall results and qualifications from the work: For roughly 75-96% of proliferating CD4+ or CD8+ clones, no naive or memory phenotype could be assigned. The suppressive function of proliferating Tregs from siplizumab cultures was not functionally confirmed. Siplizumab significantly reduced the cumulative frequency of alloreactive sequences traceable to unstimulated CD4+ memory T cells. Because sequences below about 10^-5 frequency were poorly captured, only a minor fraction of alloreactive clones could be mapped to unstimulated subsets. In reactions with siplizumab, an average of about 75% of mappable alloreactive CD4+ clones were Treg-derived, compared with 25% to 30% in control reactions. Unstimulated naive T cells appeared to be more diverse than memory T cells, and naive cells seemed to make a substantial contribution to the alloresponse.

TCRbeta CDR3 sequencing was performed on sorted unstimulated T cells and on proliferating T cells recovered from mixed lymphocyte reactions. Fresh whole blood from nine to ten HLA-typed healthy donors was used as the source from which PBMCs were isolated. To map where alloreactive clones came from, CD4+ regulatory T cells in the unstimulated state were FACS-sorted. Sequenced input: Tregs sorted from blood. This TCR was recovered from a human donor in good health. The chain uses TRBV5-4 and TRBJ2-3; the D segment might be TRBD1 or TRBD2, since each matches 5 bases. The base sequence is TGTGCCAGCAGCTTATCGGGGCCCCTTCTTGCAGATACGCAGTATTTT. Its coded protein is CASSLSGPLLADTQYF.